The clone carrying this T cell receptor (beta chain) showed up just once. Its target is unknown. This entry belongs to a study of identical twins. Findings of the study overall: Low generation probability was overrepresented in out-of-frame alpha sequences shared by twins. Zero-insertion analyses might be partly confounded by invariant T cells like MAIT and iNKT. In cord blood, abundant beta clonotypes had fewer insertions; memory showed no trend.

A single record per CDR3 protein comes from TCRdb applying MiXCR to the 5' RACE reads. There are 1.5 million to 2 million distinct CDR3 sequences in the sample; 25% to 35% occur only once, and around 0.25% lies in the top ten. The CDR3 consists of 16 residues. Germline CDR1 is MNHNY and CDR2 is SVGAGI (reference sequence). The V end lost 8 bases, the J end lost 4 bases, and 23 bases lay between the germline ends. All of the donors were Caucasians in good health. The receptor's source is a newborn girl in good health. This sequence joins TRBV6-6 and TRBJ2-5; perhaps D is TRBD1 or TRBD2 (6 bases each). The sequenced sample was cord blood. CDR3 sequence reads: CASGRPGAGLRETQYF. For the CDR3, the DNA is TGTGCCAGCGGACGACCGGGGGCGGGATTAAGAGAGACCCAGTACTTC.